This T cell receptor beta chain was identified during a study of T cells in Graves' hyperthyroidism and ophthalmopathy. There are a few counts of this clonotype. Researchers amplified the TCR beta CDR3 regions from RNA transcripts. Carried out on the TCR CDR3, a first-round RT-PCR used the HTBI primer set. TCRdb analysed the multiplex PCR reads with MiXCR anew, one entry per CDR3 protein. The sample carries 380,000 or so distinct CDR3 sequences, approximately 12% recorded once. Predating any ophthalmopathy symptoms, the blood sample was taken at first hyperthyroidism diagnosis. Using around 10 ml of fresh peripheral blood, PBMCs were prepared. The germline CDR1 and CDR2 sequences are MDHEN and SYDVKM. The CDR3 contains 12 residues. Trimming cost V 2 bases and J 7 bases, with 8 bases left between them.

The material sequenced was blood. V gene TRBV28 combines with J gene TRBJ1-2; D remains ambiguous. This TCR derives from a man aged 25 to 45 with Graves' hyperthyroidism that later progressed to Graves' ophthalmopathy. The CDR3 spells CASSLGGGGYTF. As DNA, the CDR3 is TGTGCCAGCAGTTTAGGTGGCGGTGGCTACACCTTC.